This entry features one T cell receptor (beta chain) sequence. Its antigen is currently not known. One base away there is no much larger clone; base qualities are not given. The data derive from a study of shared clonotypes between healthy human individuals (dated by TCRdb to the early 2020s). Broadly, across the study: Three men and a couple of women, aged 18 to 49 years, made up the cohort. Libraries were prepared and TCR repertoires were sequenced by different laboratories using diverse techniques, in order to increase sequencing depth and limit assay-specific biases. Between about 0.94 and 10 billion PBMCs per donor were obtained by leukapheresis. For each donor, three plates each were used for CD4 naive and CD4 memory, two plates were used for CD8 naive, and one plate was used for CD8 memory. The study deeply sequenced blood TCR repertoires of about 5 healthy adults to estimate repertoire size and the extent of clonotype sharing between individuals.

The donors were healthy, HIV-negative adults with no recently reported acute infections or vaccinations. All donors were Caucasian adults living in Nashville, Tennessee, USA. CD4+ T cells were enriched through magnetic negative selection, after which naive cells were positively selected on CD45RA and the remaining negative fraction served as the memory subset. Blood was obtained by leukapheresis, after which PBMCs were separated by Ficoll-Histopaque density gradient centrifugation and cryopreserved in liquid nitrogen vapor phase. Analytical flow cytometry was used to check the purity and quantity of every magnetically sorted T cell population. Each sorted fraction had its genomic DNA isolated and then quantified by UV absorbance on a Nanodrop 2000c. Here is what the overall study found, with its caveats: Rarefaction of sorted-subset datasets indicated incomplete sequencing despite the large sequencing depth. Naive subsets generally had larger estimated clonotype richness than memory subsets did. Sharing across a few donors was observed for about 5% of naive CD4, under 4% of naive CD8, about 2.5% of memory CD4, and less than 0.45% of memory CD8 clonotypes. Sampling was restricted to blood, and TCR repertoires in tissues likely differ from the TCR repertoires found in blood. Based on pairwise subsampling, the degree of clonotype sharing among donors was expected to be affected by sequencing depth. Compared with non-shared clonotypes, the clonotypes found in all four sorted-subset donors had higher generation probabilities. The small number of donors limited the genetic and exposure-history diversity represented.

Based on the germline V gene, the CDR1 and CDR2 sequences are SNHLY and FYNNEI. Taken from cysteine to phenylalanine, the CDR3 has 17 residues. The kept DNA is CDR3 alone, 51 bases in frame from the first base. For this chain, trimming is 3 bases at the V end and 0 bases at the J end, and the number of junction bases without a gene match is 11. Using the deep immunoSEQ assay, multiplex PCR amplified TCR CDR3 regions from genomic DNA. Genomic DNA extracted from each cell subset was distributed evenly over all wells of several immunoSEQ 96-well plates, and each plate served as one replicate. Each replicate PCR for sorted subsets received 150 to 250 ng genomic DNA, equal to some 32,000 T cell genomes. Purified libraries were quantified with a Qubit 3.0 fluorometer, sized on a Bioanalyzer 2100, and re-quantified with the KAPA Library Quantification kit. A separate single-read 150-cycle Illumina NextSeq 550 flow cell was used to sequence each immunoSEQ 96-well plate. The paper's processing steps were these. Because the immunoSEQ output held only junctional sequences and lacked quality scores, the filtering could not match the filtering applied to full-length reads. Sequences were annotated with PyIR, a Python wrapper for IgBLAST v1.9, and V/J genes and CDR3 were assigned using IMGT germline references. Reads were removed for weak V/J assignments (E-value above 1e-6), missing CDR3, stop codons, out-of-frame junctions, or ambiguous translated residues. A V3J clonotype was defined by an identical inferred V gene, J gene, and CDR3 amino acid sequence. Percentage overlap between repertoires was computed as shared unique clonotypes divided by the size of the smaller repertoire. Richness of each repertoire was evaluated using RTK rarefaction, the Chao1 estimator, and Recon v2.1 estimates of unobserved clonotypes. OLGA was used to compute generation probabilities for all TCRbeta clonotypes that the gDNA method yielded from several donors. TCRdb re-hosts the immuneACCESS table, in-frame sequences only. Its copies lack some clones; in the studies checked, an unresolved V gene accounts for under half of them, and the cause for the rest is not known. For V, J and clone size, that table is used; D and trimming come from the DNA. This sample is represented by millions of clones; 95% of them were singletons. Together, the top ten hold roughly 0.13% of the sample.

The sequenced material came from naive CD4+ T cells sorted from blood. This specimen's cell subset or site label, per the study, means: CD45RA+ positively selected. This sequence originates from a man between 18 and 35 years old in good health. The chain couples TRBV2 to TRBJ2-7, with TRBD2 matching 7 junction bases. The DNA sequence reads TGTGCCAGCAGTGATCCCCCAGTAGCGGGCTCCTCCTACGAGCAGTACTTC. It specifies CASSDPPVAGSSYEQYF.